The source of this T cell receptor (beta chain) is a study of T cells in Graves' hyperthyroidism and ophthalmopathy. This clonotype was counted many times. Its antigen is currently unknown. RNA transcripts gave rise to amplified TCR beta CDR3 regions. The TCR CDR3 was amplified in a first-round RT-PCR using the HTBI primer set. TCRdb re-called the multiplex PCR reads through MiXCR, storing one row per CDR3 protein. Here the sample spans hundreds of thousands of distinct CDR3 sequences, about a sixth being singletons. Points from the study as a whole: Among thyroid clonotypes expanded above 0.001, most also appeared in blood.

In germline, CDR1 is LGHDT, CDR2 YNNKEL (reference sequence). There are 14 residues in the CDR3. The ends were cut back, 4 bases at V and 6 bases at J, with 14 bases in the middle. Absence of ophthalmopathy progression within 18 months defined stable Graves' hyperthyroidism. With a duration under 2 months, the hyperthyroidism was newly diagnosed in patients aged 18 to 65. The source material was blood. The sequence was collected from a woman aged 25 to 39 with Graves' hyperthyroidism. The chain links TRBV3-1 to TRBJ2-3; D tentatively fits TRBD1 or TRBD2 (5 bases each). The CDR3 bases are TGTGCCAGCAGCCCTCTGGGGGTCCGGGATACGCAGTATTTT. Translating gives CASSPLGVRDTQYF.